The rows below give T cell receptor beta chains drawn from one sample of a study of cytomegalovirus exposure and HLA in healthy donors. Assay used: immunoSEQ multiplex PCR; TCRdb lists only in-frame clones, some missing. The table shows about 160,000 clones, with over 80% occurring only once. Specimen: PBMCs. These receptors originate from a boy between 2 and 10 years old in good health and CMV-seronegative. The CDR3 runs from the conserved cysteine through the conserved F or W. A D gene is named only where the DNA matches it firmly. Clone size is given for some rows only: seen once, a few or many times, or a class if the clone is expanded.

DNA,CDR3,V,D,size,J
TGCAGTGCTAGACCGGGGGAGACGCAGTATTTT,CSARPGETQYF,TRBV20-1,-,few,TRBJ2-3
TGTGCCACCAGCAGCCTCCGTGCTGGAGTAGCGAAGCCCCACTCCTACGAGCAGTACTTC,CATSSLRAGVAKPHSYEQYF,TRBV15,-,-,TRBJ2-7
TGTGCCGTCGAGTCGGGGTCGTCCTACGAGCAGTACTTC,CAVESGSSYEQYF,TRBV30,-,-,TRBJ2-7
TGTGCCAGCAGGTCGACAGGTTTCACAGATACGCAGTATTTT,CASRSTGFTDTQYF,TRBV27,-,-,TRBJ2-3
TGTGCCGGCAGCCGTAGCGGGAGCACAGATACGCAGTATTTT,CAGSRSGSTDTQYF,TRBV28,TRBD2,-,TRBJ2-3
TGTGCCAGTAGTTCTCCGGGACAGAGCTCCTACGAGCAGTACTTC,CASSSPGQSSYEQYF,TRBV19,TRBD1,-,TRBJ2-7
TGTGCCAGCAGCTCACGACAGGGGCCGGATACGCAGTATTTT,CASSSRQGPDTQYF,TRBV9,TRBD1,-,TRBJ2-3
TGTGCCAGCAGTGACTTGGGACAGGGAAACACTGAAGCTTTCTTT,CASSDLGQGNTEAFF,TRBV25-1,TRBD1,once,TRBJ1-1
TGTGCCAGCAGCCGGTTGGGACAGGGAGTAGACGAGCAGTACTTC,CASSRLGQGVDEQYF,TRBV5-6,TRBD1,-,TRBJ2-7
TGTGCCTGGAGTGCTAAACCTGGGACAGCGCGTTATGGCTACACCTTC,CAWSAKPGTARYGYTF,TRBV30,TRBD1,-,TRBJ1-2
TGTGCCAGCAGCCCCCAGCGGGGGGTACGATCCTACAATGAGCAGTTCTTC,CASSPQRGVRSYNEQFF,TRBV7-9,TRBD2,-,TRBJ2-1
TGTGCCAGCAGCCGAAGGACAGGGTTTCTCAGAGCCGAAGAGACCCAGTACTTC,CASSRRTGFLRAEETQYF,TRBV7-2,TRBD1,-,TRBJ2-5
TGTGCCAGCTCACAACTAGCAAGCACAGATACGCAGTATTTT,CASSQLASTDTQYF,TRBV18,-,-,TRBJ2-3
TGTGCCAGCAGCAACCTCGACAGGGGAAAATACTATGGCTACACCTTC,CASSNLDRGKYYGYTF,TRBV21-1,-,few,TRBJ1-2
TGTGCCAGTAGTCCCCGACAGCCTACGGGTCATGAAAAACTGTTTTTT,CASSPRQPTGHEKLFF,TRBV19,-,-,TRBJ1-4
TGTGCCAGCAGCTTCGGGGGGCAGCAGACCCAGTACTTC,CASSFGGQQTQYF,TRBV5-6,-,-,TRBJ2-5
TGTGCCAGCAGTGCCTCCAGGGGCAACTACGAGCAGTACTTC,CASSASRGNYEQYF,TRBV6-5,-,-,TRBJ2-7
TGTGCCAGCAGTTACAAGAGCGGGAGGGCTCACAATGAGCAGTTCTTC,CASSYKSGRAHNEQFF,TRBV6-6,TRBD2,-,TRBJ2-1
TGTGCCTGGAGGGTTGGCCAGGGGGCGGGCACCGGGGAGCTGTTTTTT,CAWRVGQGAGTGELFF,TRBV30,TRBD1,-,TRBJ2-2
TGTGCCAGCAGCTCAACAGGGGGAAGGGGCAATCAGCCCCAGCATTTT,CASSSTGGRGNQPQHF,TRBV5-6,TRBD1,-,TRBJ1-5
TGTGCCAGCAGTCCGGGTAGCGTCTCCTTTTACAATGAGCAGTTCTTC,CASSPGSVSFYNEQFF,TRBV27,-,-,TRBJ2-1
TGCAGCGTTGAAGTAAACGGGGGGATCGGAGATACGCAGTATTTT,CSVEVNGGIGDTQYF,TRBV29-1,TRBD2,few,TRBJ2-3
TGCAGCGTTGAATTGGCGGCAGGAGGAAATGGCTACACCTTC,CSVELAAGGNGYTF,TRBV29-1,-,-,TRBJ1-2
TGTGCCAGCAGCCCGGAAGGGGAGGCTAACTATGGCTACACCTTC,CASSPEGEANYGYTF,TRBV2,-,-,TRBJ1-2
TGTGCCAGCCACTCCGGACAGGGTTGGGCTTTCTTT,CASHSGQGWAFF,TRBV27,TRBD1,few,TRBJ1-1
TGTGCCGTAAGAACCGGGACAGACTATATGAACACTGAAGCTTTCTTT,CAVRTGTDYMNTEAFF,TRBV10-3,TRBD1,-,TRBJ1-1
TGTGCCAGCAGCTTGAAAACAGGGGGCACTGAAGCTTTCTTT,CASSLKTGGTEAFF,TRBV7-2,TRBD1,-,TRBJ1-1
TGTGCCACCAGCAGAGATCTACAGGGGGGCACAGATACGCAGTATTTT,CATSRDLQGGTDTQYF,TRBV15,TRBD1,few,TRBJ2-3
TGTGCCAGCAGTGCTCTGGGACTCCTTCAAGAGACCCAGTACTTC,CASSALGLLQETQYF,TRBV2,-,-,TRBJ2-5
TGTGCCAGCAGTTTGACCGGGAAAAACACTGAAGCTTTCTTT,CASSLTGKNTEAFF,TRBV6-5,-,-,TRBJ1-1
TGTGCCTGGAGTTCCAGACTAGCGGGGGTCTCCTACAATGAGCAGTTCTTC,CAWSSRLAGVSYNEQFF,TRBV30,TRBD2,-,TRBJ2-1
TGCGCCAGCAGCTTGGCTAATCCAGTAGCGGGCTACGAGCAGTACTTC,CASSLANPVAGYEQYF,TRBV5-1,TRBD2,-,TRBJ2-7
TGCGCCAGCAGCCCGACGGTGCGCGGCTTCGAGACCCAGTACTTC,CASSPTVRGFETQYF,TRBV4-3,-,-,TRBJ2-5
TGTGCCAGCAGCCGAGGACTAGCGGGTCGATCCTACGAGCAGTACTTC,CASSRGLAGRSYEQYF,TRBV7-8,TRBD2,-,TRBJ2-7
TGTGCCATCAGTGTTTTCGGGGGGGCTTCTCATGAGCAGTTCTTC,CAISVFGGASHEQFF,TRBV10-3,TRBD2,-,TRBJ2-1
TGTGCCAGCAGACCCCGGCCAGGGGATAACTATGGCTACACCTTC,CASRPRPGDNYGYTF,TRBV6-5,-,-,TRBJ1-2
TGTGCCAGCAGCGCGGGACGAGCGTTGCCCATTGAGACCCAGTACTTC,CASSAGRALPIETQYF,TRBV5-4,-,-,TRBJ2-5
TGTGCCAGCAGTTACTCGATAAGGGAGGGTGAAGCTTTCTTT,CASSYSIREGEAFF,TRBV6-5,-,-,TRBJ1-1
TGTGCCAGTAGTTCTCTGAGGGCGTGGAATGGCTACACCTTC,CASSSLRAWNGYTF,TRBV19,-,-,TRBJ1-2
TGTGCCAGCAGCTTAGTGCCGGGTCTGCTCAATGAGCAGTTCTTC,CASSLVPGLLNEQFF,TRBV7-2,-,-,TRBJ2-1
TGTGCCAGCAGCTTGGTCCCCGCCAGCGACACTGAAGCTTTCTTT,CASSLVPASDTEAFF,TRBV5-6,-,-,TRBJ1-1
TGTGCCAGCAGCTTAGTGGGCGGGAGTACCGATGAGCAGTTCTTC,CASSLVGGSTDEQFF,TRBV7-2,TRBD2,-,TRBJ2-1
TGTGCCAGCAGTTCGGGCGGGGCGTACCAAGAGACCCAGTACTTC,CASSSGGAYQETQYF,TRBV27,-,-,TRBJ2-5
TGCAGCGGCCAGCGGGGGAACACAGATACGCAGTATTTT,CSGQRGNTDTQYF,TRBV29-1,TRBD2,-,TRBJ2-3
TGTGCAAGTCGCTTACTACAGGAGTCGAACACTGAAGCTTTCTTT,CASRLLQESNTEAFF,TRBV12-2,-,-,TRBJ1-1
TGTGCCAGCAGCCTATACAGGGGACTGAACACTGAAGCTTTCTTT,CASSLYRGLNTEAFF,TRBV14,TRBD1,-,TRBJ1-1
TGCACCAGCAGGGGGACTAGCGGGGGGATCCGCACAGATACGCAGTATTTT,CTSRGTSGGIRTDTQYF,TRBV1,-,-,TRBJ2-3
TGCGCCAGCAGCCAAGACAGGGCCTCTGGAAACACCATATATTTT,CASSQDRASGNTIYF,TRBV4-3,-,-,TRBJ1-3
TGTGCCAGCAGTCTTAGCGGGGGGGCCGGCGATACGCAGTATTTT,CASSLSGGAGDTQYF,TRBV6-4,TRBD2,-,TRBJ2-3
TGTGCCAGCAGTCCCGGGACTAGCGGGACCCAAGAGACCCAGTACTTC,CASSPGTSGTQETQYF,TRBV5-8,TRBD2,-,TRBJ2-5
TGTGCCAGCAATATAGCTCAACCGTATGGCTACACCTTC,CASNIAQPYGYTF,TRBV2,-,-,TRBJ1-2
TGTGCCAGTAGTATAAACAGGGGGCACGGCTACACCTTC,CASSINRGHGYTF,TRBV19,TRBD1,-,TRBJ1-2